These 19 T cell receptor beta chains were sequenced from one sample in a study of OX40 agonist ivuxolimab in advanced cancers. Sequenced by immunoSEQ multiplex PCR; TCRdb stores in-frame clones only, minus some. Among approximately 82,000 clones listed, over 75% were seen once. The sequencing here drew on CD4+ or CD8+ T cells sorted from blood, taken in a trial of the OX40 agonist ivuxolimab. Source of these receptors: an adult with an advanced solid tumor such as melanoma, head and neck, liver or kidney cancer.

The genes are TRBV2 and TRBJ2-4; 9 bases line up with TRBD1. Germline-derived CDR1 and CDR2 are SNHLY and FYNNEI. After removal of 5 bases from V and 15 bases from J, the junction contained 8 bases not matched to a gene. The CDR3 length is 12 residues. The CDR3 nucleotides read TGTGCCAGCAGTCCAACAGGGGGCTGGTTGTACTTC. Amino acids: CASSPTGGWLYF.

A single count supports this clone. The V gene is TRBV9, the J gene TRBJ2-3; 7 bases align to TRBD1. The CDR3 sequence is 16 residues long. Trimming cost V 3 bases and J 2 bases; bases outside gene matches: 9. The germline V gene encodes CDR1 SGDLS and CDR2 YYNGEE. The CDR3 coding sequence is TGTGCCAGCAGCGCGGCCCAGGGGGTCTCCACAGATACGCAGTATTTT. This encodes CASSAAQGVSTDTQYF.

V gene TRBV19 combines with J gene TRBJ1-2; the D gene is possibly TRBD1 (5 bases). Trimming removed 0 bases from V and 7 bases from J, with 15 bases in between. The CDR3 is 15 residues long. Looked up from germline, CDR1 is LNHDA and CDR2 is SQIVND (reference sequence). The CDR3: CASSIESQGTTGYTF. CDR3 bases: TGTGCCAGTAGTATAGAATCGCAGGGTACTACTGGCTACACCTTC.

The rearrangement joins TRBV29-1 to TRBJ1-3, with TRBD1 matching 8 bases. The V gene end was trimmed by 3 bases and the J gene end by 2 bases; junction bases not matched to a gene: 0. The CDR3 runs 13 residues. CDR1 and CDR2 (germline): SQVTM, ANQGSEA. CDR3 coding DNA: TGCAGCGTTGAGACAGGGGCTGGAAACACCATATATTTT. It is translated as CSVETGAGNTIYF. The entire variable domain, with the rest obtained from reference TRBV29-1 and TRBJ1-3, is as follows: SAVISQKPSRDICQRGTSLTIQCQVDSQVTMMFWYRQQPGQSLTLIATANQGSEATYESGFVIDKFPISRPNLTFSTLTVSNMSPEDSSIYLCSVETGAGNTIYFGEGSWLTVV.

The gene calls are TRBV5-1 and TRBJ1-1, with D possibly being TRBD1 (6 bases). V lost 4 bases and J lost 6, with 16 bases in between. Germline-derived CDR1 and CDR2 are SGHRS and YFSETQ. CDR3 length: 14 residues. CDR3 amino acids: CASSPGQLGAEAFF. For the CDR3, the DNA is TGCGCCAGCAGCCCAGGACAGCTGGGTGCTGAAGCTTTCTTT.

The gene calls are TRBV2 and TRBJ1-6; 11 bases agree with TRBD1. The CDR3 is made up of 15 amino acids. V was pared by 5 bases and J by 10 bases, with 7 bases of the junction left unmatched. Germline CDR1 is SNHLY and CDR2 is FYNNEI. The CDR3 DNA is TGTGCCAGCAGTCCTAGGGACAGGGGGGACTCACCCCTCCACTTT. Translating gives CASSPRDRGDSPLHF.

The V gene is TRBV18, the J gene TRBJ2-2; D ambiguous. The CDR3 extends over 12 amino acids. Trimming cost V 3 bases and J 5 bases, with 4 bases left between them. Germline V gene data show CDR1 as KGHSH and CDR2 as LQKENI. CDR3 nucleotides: TGTGCCAGCTCACCCACAACCGGGGAGCTGTTTTTT. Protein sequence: CASSPTTGELFF.

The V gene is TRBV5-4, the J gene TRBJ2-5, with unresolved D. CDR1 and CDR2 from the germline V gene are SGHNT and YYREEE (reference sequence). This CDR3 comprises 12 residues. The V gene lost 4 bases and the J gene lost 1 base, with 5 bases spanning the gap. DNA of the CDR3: TGTGCCAGCAGCCCGGGCCAAGAGACCCAGTACTTC. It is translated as CASSPGQETQYF.

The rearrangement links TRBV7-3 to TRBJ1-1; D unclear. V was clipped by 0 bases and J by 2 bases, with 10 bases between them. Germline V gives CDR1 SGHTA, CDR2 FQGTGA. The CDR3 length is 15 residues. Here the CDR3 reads CASSLTGEGNTEAFF. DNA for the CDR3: TGTGCCAGCAGCTTAACGGGAGAGGGTAACACTGAAGCTTTCTTT.

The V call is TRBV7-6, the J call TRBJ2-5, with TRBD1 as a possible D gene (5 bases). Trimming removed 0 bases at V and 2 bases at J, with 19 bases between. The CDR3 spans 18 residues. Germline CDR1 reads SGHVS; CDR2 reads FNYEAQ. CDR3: CASSLAVWGRVLQETQYF. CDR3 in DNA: TGTGCCAGCAGCTTAGCTGTTTGGGGCCGGGTCCTACAAGAGACCCAGTACTTC.

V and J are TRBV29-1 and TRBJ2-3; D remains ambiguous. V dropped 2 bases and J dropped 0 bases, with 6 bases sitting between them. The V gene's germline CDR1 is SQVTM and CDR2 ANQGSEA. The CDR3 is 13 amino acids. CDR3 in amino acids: CSVEYSSTDTQYF. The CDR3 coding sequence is TGCAGCGTTGAATACAGTAGCACAGATACGCAGTATTTT.

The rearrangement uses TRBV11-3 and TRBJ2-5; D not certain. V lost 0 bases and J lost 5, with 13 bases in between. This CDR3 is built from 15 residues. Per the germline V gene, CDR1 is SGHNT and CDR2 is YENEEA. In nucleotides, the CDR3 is TGTGCCAGCAGCTTAGATTTCTCAGATTGGGAGACCCAGTACTTC. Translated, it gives CASSLDFSDWETQYF. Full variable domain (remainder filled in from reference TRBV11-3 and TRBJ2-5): EAGVVQSPRYKIIEKKQPVAFWCNPISGHNTLYWYLQNLGQGPELLIRYENEEAVDDSQLPKDRFSAERLKGVDSTLKIQPAELGDSAVYLCASSLDFSDWETQYFGPGTRLLVL.

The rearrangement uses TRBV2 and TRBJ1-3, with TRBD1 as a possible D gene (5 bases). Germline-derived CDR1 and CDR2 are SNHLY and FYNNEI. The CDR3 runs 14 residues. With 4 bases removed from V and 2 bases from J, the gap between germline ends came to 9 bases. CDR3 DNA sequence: TGTGCCAGCAGTGTGGGGGGTACTGGAAACACCATATATTTT. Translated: CASSVGGTGNTIYF.

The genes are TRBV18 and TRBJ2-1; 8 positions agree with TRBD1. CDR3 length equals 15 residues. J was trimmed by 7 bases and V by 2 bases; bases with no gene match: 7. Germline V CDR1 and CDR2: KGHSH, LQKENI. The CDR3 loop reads CASSPTDRVRNEQFF. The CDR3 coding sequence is TGTGCCAGCTCACCAACGGACAGGGTGAGGAATGAGCAGTTCTTC.

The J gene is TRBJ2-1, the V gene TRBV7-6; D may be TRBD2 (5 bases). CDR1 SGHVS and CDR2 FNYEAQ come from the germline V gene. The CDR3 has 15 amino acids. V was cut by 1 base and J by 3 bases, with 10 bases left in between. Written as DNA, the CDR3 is TGTGCCAGCAGCTTAGTGGCGGGCGGCTACAATGAGCAGTTCTTC. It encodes CASSLVAGGYNEQFF.

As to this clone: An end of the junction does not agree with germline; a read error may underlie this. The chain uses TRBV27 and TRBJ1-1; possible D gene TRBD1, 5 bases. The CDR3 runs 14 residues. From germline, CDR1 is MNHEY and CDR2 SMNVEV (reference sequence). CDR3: CASSRPSTDDEAVF. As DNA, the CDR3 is TGTGCCAGCAGTCGACCTTCGACAGACGATGAAGCCGTCTTT.

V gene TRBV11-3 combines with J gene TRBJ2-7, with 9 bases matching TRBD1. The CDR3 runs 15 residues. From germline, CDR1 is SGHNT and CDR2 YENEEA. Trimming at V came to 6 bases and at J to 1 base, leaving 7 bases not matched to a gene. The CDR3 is CASRMDRGDSYEQYF. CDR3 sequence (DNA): TGTGCCAGCAGAATGGACAGGGGCGATTCCTACGAGCAGTACTTC.

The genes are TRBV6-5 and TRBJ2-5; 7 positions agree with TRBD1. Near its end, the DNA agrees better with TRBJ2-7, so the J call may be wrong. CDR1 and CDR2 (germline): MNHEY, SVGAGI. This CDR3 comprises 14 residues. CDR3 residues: CASRETGVSYEQYF. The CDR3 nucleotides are TGTGCCAGCAGGGAAACAGGGGTCTCCTACGAGCAGTACTTC.

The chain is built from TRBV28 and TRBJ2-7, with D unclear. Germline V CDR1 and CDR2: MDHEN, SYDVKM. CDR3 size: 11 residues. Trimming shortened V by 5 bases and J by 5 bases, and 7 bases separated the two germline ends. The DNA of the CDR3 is TGTGCCAGCAGTCGAGGTCACGAGCAGTACTTC. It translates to CASSRGHEQYF. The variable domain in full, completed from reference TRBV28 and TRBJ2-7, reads DVKVTQSSRYLVKRTGEKVFLECVQDMDHENMFWYRQDPGLGLRLIYFSYDVKMKEKGDIPEGYSVSREKKERFSLILESASTNQTSMYLCASSRGHEQYFGPGTRLTVT.